Detailed here is one T cell receptor beta chain. The data were produced by immunoSEQ multiplex PCR, yet TCRdb's version contains in-frame clones alone and is incomplete. In the table there are 300,000 to 400,000 clones, roughly 88% of which are singletons. Germline V CDR1 and CDR2: MNHEY, SVGAGI. V shed 8 bases and J shed 1 base, with 6 bases lying between them. The CDR3 runs 11 residues. This entry comes from a study of cytomegalovirus exposure and HLA in healthy donors. Sequenced: PBMCs. The chain carries TRBV6-5 and TRBJ2-7, with D possibly matching TRBD2 (6 bases). This clonotype was obtained from a man between 25 and 39 years old in good health and CMV-seronegative. CDR3 loop: CASRESYEQYF. As DNA, the CDR3 is TGTGCCAGCCGGGAGTCCTACGAGCAGTACTTC.